This T cell receptor beta chain came from a study of T cell changes during pregnancy in multiple sclerosis. The protocol was immunoSEQ multiplex PCR, while the TCRdb copy is restricted to in-frame clones and leaves out a portion. The sample includes some 16,000 clones, roughly four fifths seen only once; the top ten take 10%. CDR3 size: 13 residues. CDR1 and CDR2 (germline): SGHDT, YYEEEE. Trimming left V 0 bases short and J 5 bases short, with 5 bases between. The V call is TRBV5-6, the J call TRBJ1-4; no firm D call. The clonotype was recovered from a female donor in good health, enrolled as a control in a pregnancy study. The sequencing used CD8+ T cells from peripheral blood mononuclear cells, collected in the second trimester of pregnancy. For the CDR3, the DNA is TGTGCCAGCAGCTTGGGAGGAAATGAAAAACTGTTTTTT. Its protein product is CASSLGGNEKLFF.